The sequence of this T cell receptor beta chain was determined in a study of beta chain features in type 1 diabetes. Turning to the study itself: Examination covered fewer than 110 million sorted cells spanning all samples.

TCRB transcripts that were expressed got sequenced, as all of the isolated RNA had been reverse transcribed. Assay used: immunoSEQ multiplex PCR; TCRdb lists only in-frame clones, some missing. The sample contains fewer than 300,000 clones, under 13% of which appear only once. The CDR3 loop spans 14 amino acids. The V end was cut by 5 bases, the J end by 3 bases, with 11 bases between. In germline, CDR1 is SGHTA, CDR2 FQGTGA. Study observations and caveats: The study left unresolved whether HLA type influences TCRB rearrangement. Type 1 diabetes patients showed a moderate but significant shortening of TCRB CDR3s in all four CD4+ subsets. Compared to healthy donors, patients appeared to have naive, central memory and Treg TCRB repertoires that were more alike.

About this clone itself: What it recognizes is unknown.

This clonotype was sampled from a man between 25 and 39 years old with type 1 diabetes. The V and J genes are TRBV7-3 and TRBJ2-1; D perhaps matches TRBD2 (7 bases). The sequencing input was naive CD4+ T cells from blood. The CDR3 loop reads CASSRGAGYNEQFF. In nucleotides, the CDR3 is TGTGCCAGCAGCCGGGGGGCCGGCTACAATGAGCAGTTCTTC.